This TCR beta chain came from a study of technical replicates of blood from a handful of donors. The table came from immunoSEQ multiplex PCR; TCRdb's copy has only in-frame clones and leaves some out. The sample lists 90,000 to 100,000 clones; about 94% were seen once. The V and J ends lost 3 bases and 9 bases, in that order; junction bases with no gene match: 6. Germline loops: CDR1 SGHTA, CDR2 FQGTGA. The CDR3 is 16 residues long. Sequencing input: T cells isolated from PBMCs. The rearrangement joins TRBV7-3 to TRBJ2-1; 15 nucleotides agree with TRBD2. The clonotype was recovered from a human donor in good health. The CDR3 DNA reads as TGTGCCAGCAGCTTGGGACTAGCGGGGGGCGATGGTGAGCAGTTCTTC. This encodes CASSLGLAGGDGEQFF.